The 5 T cell receptor beta chains below were found in one sample sequenced in a study of blood T cells in healthy people across ages. Primed by a sample-barcoded 5' primer and a J-beta primer mix, a second PCR proceeded for about 6 to 12 cycles. TCRdb redid the calling of the 5' RACE reads with MiXCR, one entry per CDR3 protein. Here the sample spans 980,000 or so distinct CDR3 sequences, around 46% being singletons. The sequenced sample was blood. The receptors come from a man aged 25 to 40 in good health.

This clonotype has only one observation. The rearrangement uses TRBV29-1 and TRBJ1-2, with TRBD1 identical over 7 bases. V lost 4 bases to trimming and J lost 9 bases; unmatched junction nucleotides: 5. Germline assignment: CDR1 SQVTM and CDR2 ANQGSEA. The CDR3 is made up of 11 amino acids. The CDR3 DNA sequence: TGCAGCGTTGTTATGACAGGGAGCTACACCTTC. Protein: CSVVMTGSYTF.

This clonotype was recorded many times. V gene TRBV5-6 combines with J gene TRBJ2-7, with a tentative D call TRBD1 (5 bases). The ends were cut back, 5 bases at V and 3 bases at J, with 18 bases in the middle. Per germline, CDR1 SGHDT and CDR2 YYEEEE. The CDR3 loop spans 15 amino acids. The CDR3 DNA follows: TGTGCCAGCAGTCCCGGACAAGATGTACGCTACGAGCAGTACTTC. Its protein product is CASSPGQDVRYEQYF.

This clonotype was observed a few times. The chain carries TRBV3-1 and TRBJ1-2; TRBD1 agrees at 7 bases. V lost 1 base, J lost 3 bases, and 2 bases stayed unmatched. Germline lookup yields CDR1 LGHDT and CDR2 YNNKEL (reference sequence). The CDR3 covers 14 residues. This CDR3 reads CASSQGGQYYGYTF. Written as DNA, the CDR3 is TGTGCCAGCAGCCAAGGGGGACAGTACTATGGCTACACCTTC.

This rearrangement joins TRBV24-1 to TRBJ2-1; 9 bases line up with TRBD2. CDR3 size: 13 residues. Trimming took 8 bases from V and 9 from J; bases not matched to a gene: 7. From germline, CDR1 is KGHDR and CDR2 SFDVKD. The CDR3 DNA is TGTGCCACCAAGGCTAGCGGGGCGATTGAGCAGTTCTTC. Translation gives CATKASGAIEQFF.

The rearrangement joins TRBV18 to TRBJ1-2; the match to TRBD1 covers 7 bases. Per germline, CDR1 KGHSH and CDR2 LQKENI. Germline trimming cut 3 bases from V and 4 bases from J; bases unmatched to any gene: 8. The CDR3 extends over 15 amino acids. The CDR3 here is CASSPMGQTAYGYTF. The CDR3 nucleotides read TGTGCCAGCTCACCTATGGGACAGACTGCCTATGGCTACACCTTC.